The clone carrying this T cell receptor (beta chain) was observed a single time. What it binds is not known. Primers for the PCR totalled 60 Vbeta and 13 Jbeta. Libraries were prepared by immunoSEQ multiplex PCR; TCRdb keeps only in-frame clonotypes and omits some of them. The sample has roughly 200,000 clones, 77% seen once. The record originates from a study of cytomegalovirus exposure and HLA in healthy donors. General observations from the study: Earlier results showed most TCR beta V segments being productive about 90% or about 30% of the time. Sequencing likely generated an artifact that appeared as a cluster of highly shared sequence variants. With high specificity and sensitivity, the classifier reportedly diagnosed cytomegalovirus status. Under in vitro conditions, a few CMV-associated chains were confirmed as specific for CMV antigens.

V was pared by 9 bases and J by 0 bases, with 8 bases between. The CDR3 contains 12 residues. CDR1 LNHDA and CDR2 SQIVND come from the germline V gene (reference sequence). The TCR comes from a woman aged 55-69 years in good health and CMV-seropositive. The chain joins TRBV19 to TRBJ1-1, with D perhaps TRBD1 (6 bases). Sequencing was carried out using PBMCs. CDR3 residues: CASGQLNTEAFF. The CDR3 DNA sequence: TGTGCCAGCGGACAGCTGAACACTGAAGCTTTCTTT.